The rows below give T cell receptor beta chains drawn from one sample of a study of human T cells and chemical hapten exposure. TCRdb re-derived calls from the RACE reads in MiXCR, one entry per CDR3 protein. The sample includes around 50,000 distinct CDR3 sequences, 9.9% of them seen just once. The sequencing used whole blood, collected in connection with sensitization to the hapten diphenylcyclopropenone (DPC). All receptors derive from a woman between 45 and 60 years old with alopecia areata. Some clones in this sample may be carry-over from other donors' samples. CDR3s include the opening cysteine and the closing phenylalanine or tryptophan. Each record gives: D gene, clone size, J gene, V gene, CDR3 protein, CDR3 DNA. A D gene is named only where the DNA matches it firmly. A row's size may be missing; if present it is once, few, many or a size class.

>TRBD1|many|TRBJ2-7|TRBV7-9
CASSFGDSRVSYEQYF
TGTGCCAGCAGCTTCGGGGACAGCAGGGTCTCCTACGAGCAGTACTTC
>.|many|TRBJ1-6|TRBV28
CASGRDNHSPLHF
TGTGCCTCCGGAAGGGACAACCATTCACCCCTCCACTTT
>.|.|TRBJ2-2|TRBV14
CANTTGWDTGELFF
TGTGCCAATACTACAGGGTGGGACACCGGGGAGCTGTTTTTT
>TRBD1|.|TRBJ1-1|TRBV5-1
CASRNQGAMNTEAFF
TGCGCCAGCAGAAATCAGGGGGCCATGAACACTGAAGCTTTCTTT
>.|.|TRBJ2-7|TRBV28
CASSGGAHEQYF
TGTGCCAGCAGTGGCGGGGCCCACGAGCAGTACTTC
>.|few|TRBJ1-3|TRBV11-2
CASSLVGVSGNTIYF
TGTGCCAGCAGCTTAGTCGGGGTCTCTGGAAACACCATATATTTT
>.|many|TRBJ1-2|TRBV14
CASSPGRNYGYTF
TGTGCCAGCAGCCCAGGGAGAAACTATGGCTACACCTTC
>TRBD2|.|TRBJ2-7|TRBV7-2
CASSSRGRESYEQYF
TGTGCCAGCAGCTCCCGGGGGAGGGAATCCTACGAGCAGTACTTC
>TRBD1|many|TRBJ1-1|TRBV29-1
CSVRDSEAFF
TGCAGCGTTAGGGACAGTGAAGCTTTCTTT
>.|few|TRBJ1-5|TRBV6-2/TRBV6-3
CASSYEGNQPQHF
TGTGCCAGCAGTTACGAAGGGAATCAGCCCCAGCATTTT
>.|few|TRBJ1-5|TRBV12-3/TRBV12-4
CASSLDSNQPQHF
TGTGCCAGCAGCCTGGACAGCAATCAGCCCCAGCATTTT
>.|few|TRBJ1-6|TRBV20-1
CSARLPGSRNSPLHF
TGCAGTGCTAGATTACCCGGTTCGAGGAATTCACCCCTCCACTTT
>.|few|TRBJ1-2|TRBV6-1
CASTTVVQEVDYGYTF
TGTGCCAGCACAACAGTTGTCCAGGAAGTTGACTATGGCTACACCTTC
>TRBD1|.|TRBJ1-5|TRBV7-6
CASSSDRGSQPQHF
TGTGCCAGCAGCTCCGACAGGGGAAGTCAGCCCCAGCATTTT